There are a few counts of the clone carrying this TCR beta chain. The data belong to a study of T-cell memory formation after mild COVID-19. About the research overall: There were largely donor-specific TCR clusters.

CDR1 and CDR2 from the germline V gene are SGHAT and FQNNGV. This CDR3 has 18 amino acids. The V and J ends lost 5 bases and 6 bases, in that order; junction bases with no gene match: 17. Libraries for TCRalpha and TCRbeta carried sample barcodes and unique molecular identifiers via 5'RACE. A single record per CDR3 protein comes from TCRdb applying MiXCR to the 5' RACE reads. Among just over 350,000 distinct CDR3 sequences, around 14% were seen once, and the ten largest hold roughly 22%. Sequencing input: PBMCs or a T cell subset sorted from them (not recorded which). The genes are TRBV11-2 and TRBJ1-1; 11 bases match TRBD1. The TCR originated in a man younger than 30 who had mild COVID-19 (a few samples of this study predate the infection). Cell type and time point are not known. The DNA of the CDR3 is TGTGCCAGCAGCGGAGAGGGACAGGGGGACTTCCAGGGGTCTGAAGCTTTCTTT. Amino acids: CASSGEGQGDFQGSEAFF.